The 5 T cell receptor beta chains presented below share a single source sample, sequenced in a study of blood T cells in healthy people across ages. Using a J-beta primer mix together with a sample-barcoded 5' primer, a second PCR was run for roughly 6 to 12 cycles. MiXCR, run by TCRdb on the 5' RACE reads, gives a single entry per CDR3 protein. The sample consists of 750,000 to 950,000 distinct CDR3 sequences, 29% of them appearing once. These data also featured in a second study, about T cells of mothers and their children.

Sequencing was done on a sample of blood. The receptors stem from a woman aged 40 to 50 in good health.

This clonotype was detected ten times or more. The CDR3 coding sequence is TGTGCCACCAGTGATGCGATTAGTATCCATGAGCAGTTCTTC. Protein product: CATSDAISIHEQFF. The chain uses TRBV24-1 and TRBJ2-1, with D unresolved. V dropped 3 bases and J dropped 8 bases, with 13 bases sitting between them. Germline CDR1 reads KGHDR; CDR2 reads SFDVKD. The CDR3 spans 14 residues.

This clonotype was detected a few times. The chain has TRBV7-9 and TRBJ2-7; TRBD2 agrees at 10 bases. In germline, CDR1 is SEHNR, CDR2 FQNEAQ (reference sequence). Unmatched junction bases numbered 6, after V lost 5 bases and J lost 5 bases. The CDR3 sequence is 14 residues long. The CDR3, as DNA: TGTGCCAGCAGCCCCCGGACTAGCGGCCACGAGCAGTACTTC. Amino acids: CASSPRTSGHEQYF.

V is TRBV7-9 and J is TRBJ2-1; maybe TRBD1 (6 bases). Germline CDR1 and CDR2: SEHNR and FQNEAQ (reference sequence). Trimming left V 1 base short and J 6 bases short, with 19 bases between. The CDR3 contains 17 residues. Here the CDR3 DNA reads TGTGCCAGCAGCTTAGGGATGGGGGACACCGCTTCCAATGAGCAGTTCTTC. This gives the protein CASSLGMGDTASNEQFF.

This clonotype was picked up a small number of times. The chain has TRBV28 and TRBJ2-1; D remains unclear. Germline CDR1 and CDR2: MDHEN and SYDVKM. The CDR3 totals 15 residues. Trimming left V 5 bases short and J 5 bases short, with 16 bases between. This chain's CDR3 is CASSPLGSPHNEQFF. The DNA for the CDR3 is TGTGCCAGCAGTCCTCTAGGGTCCCCCCACAATGAGCAGTTCTTC.

There are many counts of this clonotype. CDR3 in amino acids: CSLFRGANYGYTF. In DNA, the CDR3 is TGCAGTCTCTTCAGGGGGGCTAACTATGGCTACACCTTC. The gene calls are TRBV20-1 and TRBJ1-2, with 7 bases matching TRBD1. Germline V gene sequence: CDR1 DFQATT, CDR2 SNEGSKA (reference sequence). V shed 8 bases, J shed 0 bases, and the junction held 6 bases outside the gene matches. The CDR3 is 13 residues long.